These 18 T cell receptor beta chains were sequenced from one sample in a study of early T cells in non-severe SARS-CoV-2 infection. From the 5' RACE reads, TCRdb called clonotypes with MiXCR, one entry per CDR3 protein. The table records about 72,000 distinct CDR3 sequences, about 9.4% of them present only once. The sample here was whole blood, taken at baseline. The receptor set was obtained from an adult who was a healthcare worker with PCR-confirmed SARS-CoV-2 infection or an uninfected control (not recorded which).

This clonotype was observed a few times. The chain carries TRBV5-5 and TRBJ2-7, with a tentative D call TRBD1 (6 bases). CDR3 length: 12 amino acids. The germline V and J ends were trimmed by 3 bases and 3 bases, with 7 bases remaining between them. From germline, CDR1 is SGHKS and CDR2 YYEKEE (reference sequence). CDR3 protein: CASSWTDYEQYF. CDR3 nucleotide sequence: TGTGCCAGCAGCTGGACAGACTACGAGCAGTACTTC.

V gene TRBV5-1 combines with J gene TRBJ2-2; 7 bases match TRBD1. The V segment lost 3 bases and the J segment 0 bases; nucleotides outside the gene matches: 2. CDR1 and CDR2 from the germline V gene are SGHRS and YFSETQ. CDR3 size: 15 residues. The CDR3 coding sequence is TGCGCCAGCAGCTGGACAGGCTCGAACACCGGGGAGCTGTTTTTT. Amino acid sequence: CASSWTGSNTGELFF.

This chain connects TRBV10-3 to TRBJ2-7, with TRBD1 identical over 8 bases. V lost 3 bases to trimming and J lost 6 bases; unmatched junction nucleotides: 10. The V gene's germline CDR1 is ENHRY and CDR2 SYGVKD. The length of the CDR3 is 15 residues. The CDR3 here is CAISDGGQGLFEQYF. In DNA form, the CDR3 reads TGTGCCATCAGTGATGGAGGACAGGGCCTCTTCGAGCAGTACTTC.

This clonotype was observed at least ten times. This chain connects TRBV12-3 or TRBV12-4 to TRBJ2-2; TRBD1 might be the D (5 bases). The ends were cut back, 6 bases at V and 3 bases at J, with 11 bases in the middle. CDR3 length: 14 residues. The CDR3 region is CASSSGWDTGELFF. The CDR3, as DNA: TGTGCCAGCAGCTCAGGGTGGGACACCGGGGAGCTGTTTTTT.

This clonotype was recorded a few times. The rearrangement uses TRBV27 and TRBJ1-3, with D possibly TRBD1 on 5 matching bases. Trimming pared 4 bases from V and 0 bases from J, leaving 10 bases between. The CDR3 loop spans 15 amino acids. Germline V gives CDR1 MNHEY, CDR2 SMNVEV (reference sequence). This CDR3 reads CASSWAGGSGNTIYF. DNA for the CDR3: TGTGCCAGCAGTTGGGCCGGGGGCTCTGGAAACACCATATATTTT.

This chain connects TRBV5-1 to TRBJ2-2; D gene unclear. Between the trimmed V and J ends, which lost 7 bases and 1 base, there was a span of 11 bases. The CDR3 has 14 residues. Germline V gives CDR1 SGHRS, CDR2 YFSETQ. The CDR3 sequence is CASAEGLNTGELFF. DNA for the CDR3: TGCGCCAGCGCCGAAGGCCTGAACACCGGGGAGCTGTTTTTT.

This clonotype has only a few counts. The chain uses TRBV7-9 and TRBJ2-3; D call uncertain. CDR3 length: 15 residues. Germline loops: CDR1 SEHNR, CDR2 FQNEAQ (reference sequence). V was clipped by 8 bases and J by 2 bases, with 17 bases between them. The DNA for the CDR3 is TGTGCCAGCTCCGAGAGAGATCCTACCACAGATACGCAGTATTTT. The encoded protein is CASSERDPTTDTQYF.

Only a few counts were recorded for this clonotype. This chain joins TRBV28 and TRBJ1-1; no firm D call. The V end was cut by 6 bases, the J end by 3 bases, with 8 bases between. In germline, CDR1 is MDHEN, CDR2 SYDVKM. The CDR3 is made up of 12 amino acids. The CDR3 DNA follows: TGTGCCAGCAGGAGCGGGGACACTGAAGCTTTCTTT. Translated: CASRSGDTEAFF.

This clonotype was counted between two and nine times. The chain is built from TRBV6-1 and TRBJ2-7; tentatively, D is TRBD1 (6 bases). V was clipped by 8 bases and J by 1 base, with 9 bases between them. This CDR3 has 12 residues. CDR1 and CDR2 from the germline V gene are MNHNS and SASEGT. For the CDR3, the DNA is TGTGCCAGCGGGGACATTTCCTACGAGCAGTACTTC. The encoded protein is CASGDISYEQYF.

This clonotype showed up just a few times. This CDR3 reads CASSVSTGKTYNEQFF. The DNA for the CDR3 is TGTGCCAGCAGCGTTTCGACAGGGAAAACCTACAATGAGCAGTTCTTC. The chain uses TRBV11-3 and TRBJ2-1; 7 bases map to TRBD1. V lost 5 bases, J lost 2 bases, and 9 bases stayed unmatched. Per germline, CDR1 SGHNT and CDR2 YENEEA. CDR3 length: 16 residues.

The chain employs TRBV6-5 and TRBJ2-1; TRBD2 agrees at 10 bases. CDR3 length: 15 amino acids. Germline-derived CDR1 and CDR2 are MNHEY and SVGAGI. Trimming at V came to 6 bases and at J to 6 bases, leaving 8 bases not matched to a gene. The CDR3 protein is CASSKRGGLGNEQFF. For the CDR3, the DNA is TGTGCCAGCAGCAAGCGGGGGGGCCTAGGCAATGAGCAGTTCTTC.

This clonotype was seen ten or more times. The chain is built from TRBV6-4 and TRBJ2-1; 8 bases fit TRBD1. The V gene's germline CDR1 is MRHNA and CDR2 SNTAGT. This CDR3 has 15 amino acids. V was clipped by 6 bases and J by 3 bases; unmatched bases: 7. The CDR3 region is CASSEQGGDYNEQFF. The CDR3 DNA reads as TGTGCCAGCAGCGAACAGGGGGGAGACTACAATGAGCAGTTCTTC.

A few counts support this clonotype. V is TRBV7-2 and J is TRBJ2-7; D could derive from TRBD1 or TRBD2 (5 bases each). The germline V and J ends were trimmed by 4 bases and 6 bases, with 22 bases remaining between them. The CDR3 has 16 amino acids. Germline V gene sequence: CDR1 SGHTA, CDR2 FQGNSA. CDR3 bases: TGTGCCAGCAGCTCCCAGGGTACAGGTACGGGGTCCGAGCAGTACTTC. Its protein product is CASSSQGTGTGSEQYF.

This clonotype was seen many times. The chain couples TRBV5-1 to TRBJ1-6; TRBD1 aligns across 7 bases. The germline CDR1 and CDR2 sequences are SGHRS and YFSETQ. V shed 4 bases and J 6 bases; nucleotides not matched to a gene: 4. This CDR3 is built from 14 residues. DNA for the CDR3: TGCGCCAGCAGCCTGAACAGGGGTAATTCACCCCTCCACTTT. It is translated as CASSLNRGNSPLHF.

This clonotype was picked up a small number of times. The chain employs TRBV6-2 or TRBV6-3 and TRBJ1-6; a possible D gene is TRBD1 (5 bases). The V end was cut by 4 bases, the J end by 7 bases, with 14 bases between. Germline-derived CDR1 and CDR2 are MNHEY and SVGEGT. This CDR3 contains 15 residues. CDR3 nucleotides: TGTGCCAGCAGTTCAGACCTCAGGGAGAATTCACCCCTCCACTTT. Amino acids: CASSSDLRENSPLHF.

In this sample, this clonotype turned up many times. The chain has TRBV20-1 and TRBJ1-2, with D tentatively TRBD1 (5 bases). Germline lookup yields CDR1 DFQATT and CDR2 SNEGSKA (reference sequence). The CDR3 is 15 amino acids. Deletions cut 3 bases from V and 2 bases from J, with 16 bases between. The CDR3: CSARIRQGDNYGYTF. In DNA, the CDR3 is TGCAGTGCTAGGATCCGCCAGGGTGACAACTATGGCTACACCTTC.

The chain carries TRBV30 and TRBJ1-2; possible D gene TRBD1, 6 bases. This CDR3 region has 13 residues. Trimming left V 2 bases short and J 6 bases short, with 13 bases between. Per germline, CDR1 GTSNPN and CDR2 SVGIG (reference sequence). The CDR3 nucleotides are TGTGCCTGGAGTCGGACAGTCTTTCATGGCTACACCTTC. Its translation is CAWSRTVFHGYTF. The full variable domain, with the rest looked up from reference TRBV30 and TRBJ1-2, is SQTIHQWPATLVQPVGSPLSLECTVEGTSNPNLYWYRQAAGRGLQLLFYSVGIGQISSEVPQNLSASRPQDRQFILSSKKLLLSDSGFYLCAWSRTVFHGYTFGSGTRLTVV.

This clonotype was picked up many times. The chain employs TRBV25-1 and TRBJ2-7; D is unresolved. Germline CDR1 is MGHDK and CDR2 is SYGVNS. V was trimmed by 4 bases and J by 3 bases, leaving 4 bases between them. This CDR3 is built from 11 residues. CDR3 sequence: CASSGSYEQYF. CDR3 coding DNA: TGTGCCAGCAGTGGCAGCTACGAGCAGTACTTC.